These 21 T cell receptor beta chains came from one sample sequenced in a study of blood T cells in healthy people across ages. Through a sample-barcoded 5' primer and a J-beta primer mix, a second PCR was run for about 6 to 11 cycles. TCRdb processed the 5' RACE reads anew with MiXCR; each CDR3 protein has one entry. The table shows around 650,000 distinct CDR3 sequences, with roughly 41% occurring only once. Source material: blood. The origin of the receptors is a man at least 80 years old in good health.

The CDR3, as DNA: TGTGCCAGCACGGGAGTAGGAGGCTCTGGAAACACCATATATTTT. Translating it yields CASTGVGGSGNTIYF. This chain connects TRBV14 to TRBJ1-3; D is uncertain. CDR3 length: 15 residues. Germline V lookup: CDR1 SGHDN, CDR2 FVKESK. Trimming left V 7 bases short and J 0 bases short, with 13 bases between.

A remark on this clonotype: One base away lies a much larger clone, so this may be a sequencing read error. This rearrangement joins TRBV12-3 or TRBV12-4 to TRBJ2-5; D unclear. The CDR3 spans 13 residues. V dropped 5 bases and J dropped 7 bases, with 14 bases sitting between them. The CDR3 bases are TGTGCCAGCAGTGAACTGACAACTGGGACCCAGTACTTC. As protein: CASSELTTGTQYF.

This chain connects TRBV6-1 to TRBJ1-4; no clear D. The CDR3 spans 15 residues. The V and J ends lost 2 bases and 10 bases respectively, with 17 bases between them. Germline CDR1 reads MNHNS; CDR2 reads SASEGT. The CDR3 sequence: CASSESTPDYGKLFF. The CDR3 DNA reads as TGTGCCAGCAGTGAATCCACACCCGATTACGGAAAACTGTTTTTT.

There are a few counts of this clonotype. The CDR3 region is CASSFGGRASHNEQYF. The DNA for the CDR3 is TGTGCCAGCAGTTTCGGCGGGAGGGCGTCCCACAATGAGCAGTACTTC. The rearrangement links TRBV28 to TRBJ2-5; 9 bases line up with TRBD2. The trim removed 3 bases at V and 11 bases at J, leaving 16 bases unmatched. Germline V gene data show CDR1 as MDHEN and CDR2 as SYDVKM. The CDR3 is made up of 16 amino acids. Together with reference TRBV28 and TRBJ2-5, the CDR3 gives the full variable domain: DVKVTQSSRYLVKRTGEKVFLECVQDMDHENMFWYRQDPGLGLRLIYFSYDVKMKEKGDIPEGYSVSREKKERFSLILESASTNQTSMYLCASSFGGRASHNEQYFGPGTRLLVL.

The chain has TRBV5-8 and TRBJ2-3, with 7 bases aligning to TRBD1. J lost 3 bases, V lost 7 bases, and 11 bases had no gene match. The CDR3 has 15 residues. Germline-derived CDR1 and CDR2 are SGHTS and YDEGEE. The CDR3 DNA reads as TGTGCCAGCGCTCTTGGACAGGCCATTACAGATACGCAGTATTTT. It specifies CASALGQAITDTQYF.

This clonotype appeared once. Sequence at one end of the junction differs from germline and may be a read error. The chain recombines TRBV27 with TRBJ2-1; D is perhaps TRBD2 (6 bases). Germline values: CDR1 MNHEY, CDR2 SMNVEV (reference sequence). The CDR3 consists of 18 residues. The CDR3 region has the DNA TGTGCCAGCAGCCTCTACGCCAGATCCGGGACTGGGAACAATGAGCGGTTCTTC. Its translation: CASSLYARSGTGNNERFF.

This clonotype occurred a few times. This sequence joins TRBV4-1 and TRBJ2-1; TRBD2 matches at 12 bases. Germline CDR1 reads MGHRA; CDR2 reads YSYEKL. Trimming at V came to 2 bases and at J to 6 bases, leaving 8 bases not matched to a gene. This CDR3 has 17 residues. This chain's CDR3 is CASSQPTSGGPSNEQFF. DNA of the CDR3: TGCGCCAGCAGCCAACCAACTAGCGGGGGGCCAAGCAATGAGCAGTTCTTC.

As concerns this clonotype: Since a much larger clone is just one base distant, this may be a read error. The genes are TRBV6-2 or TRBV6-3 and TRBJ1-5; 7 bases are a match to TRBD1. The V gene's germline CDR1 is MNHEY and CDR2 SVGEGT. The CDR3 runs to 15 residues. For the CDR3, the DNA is TGTGCCAGCAGACCCGACAGGGAGAGCACTCAGCCCCAGCATTTT. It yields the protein CASRPDRESTQPQHF.

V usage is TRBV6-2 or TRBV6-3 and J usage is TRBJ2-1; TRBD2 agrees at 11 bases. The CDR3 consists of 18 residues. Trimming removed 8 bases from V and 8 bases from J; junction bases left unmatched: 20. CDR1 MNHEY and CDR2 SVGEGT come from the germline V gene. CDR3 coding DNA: TGTGCCAGCCGCCGGACTGGTGGGGCTAGCGGGAGGTCATATGAGCAGTTCTTC. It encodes CASRRTGGASGRSYEQFF.

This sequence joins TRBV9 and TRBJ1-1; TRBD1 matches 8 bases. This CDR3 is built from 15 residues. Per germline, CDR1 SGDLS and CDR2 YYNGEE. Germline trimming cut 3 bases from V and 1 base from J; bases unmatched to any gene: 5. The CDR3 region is CASSGTGHENTEAFF. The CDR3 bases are TGTGCCAGCAGCGGGACAGGGCACGAGAACACTGAAGCTTTCTTT.

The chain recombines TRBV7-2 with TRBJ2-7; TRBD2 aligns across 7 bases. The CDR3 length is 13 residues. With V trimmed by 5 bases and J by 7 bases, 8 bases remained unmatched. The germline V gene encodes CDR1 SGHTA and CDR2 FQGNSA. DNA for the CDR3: TGTGCCAGCAGCCTTGAGGGAGGGAATGAGCAGTACTTC. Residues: CASSLEGGNEQYF.

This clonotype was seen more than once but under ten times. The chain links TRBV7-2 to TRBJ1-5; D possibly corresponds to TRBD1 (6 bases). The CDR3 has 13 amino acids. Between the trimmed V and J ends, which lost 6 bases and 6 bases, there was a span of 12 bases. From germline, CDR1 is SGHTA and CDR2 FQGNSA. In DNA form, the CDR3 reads TGTGCCAGCAGGTCACAGGGCACTCAGCCCCAGCATTTT. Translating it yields CASRSQGTQPQHF.

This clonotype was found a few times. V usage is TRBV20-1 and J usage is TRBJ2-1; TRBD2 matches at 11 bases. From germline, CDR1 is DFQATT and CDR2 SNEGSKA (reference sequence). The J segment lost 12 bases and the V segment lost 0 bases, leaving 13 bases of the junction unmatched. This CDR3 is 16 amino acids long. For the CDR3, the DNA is TGCAGTGCTAGAGATACCACTAGCGGGAGCCCAGAGCGGCAGTTCTTC. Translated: CSARDTTSGSPERQFF.

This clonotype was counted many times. The CDR3 loop reads CASSLASKETQYF. CDR3 coding DNA: TGTGCCAGCAGTTTGGCTAGCAAGGAGACCCAGTACTTC. The chain uses TRBV12-3 or TRBV12-4 and TRBJ2-5; D is possibly TRBD2 (5 bases). The CDR3 consists of 13 residues. The V end lost 3 bases, the J end lost 5 bases, and 10 bases lay between the germline ends.

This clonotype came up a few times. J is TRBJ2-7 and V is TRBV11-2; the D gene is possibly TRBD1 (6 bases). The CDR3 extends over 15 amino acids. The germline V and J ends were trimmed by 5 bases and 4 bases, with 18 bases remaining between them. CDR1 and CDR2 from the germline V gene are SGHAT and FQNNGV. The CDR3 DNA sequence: TGTGCCAGCAGCCACCGGGACACCCGGGTGTACGAGCAGTACTTC. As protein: CASSHRDTRVYEQYF.

CDR3 loop: CASSLAQGTGTQYF. The CDR3 region has the DNA TGTGCCAGCAGCTTAGCACAGGGGACCGGGACCCAGTACTTC. The rearrangement uses TRBV7-2 and TRBJ2-5, with 7 positions matching TRBD1. Germline V CDR1 and CDR2: SGHTA, FQGNSA. This CDR3 comprises 14 residues. V was clipped by 0 bases and J by 7 bases; unmatched bases: 5.

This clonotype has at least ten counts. The CDR3 DNA is TGCGCCAGCAGCCAAGGCGGGACAGGGGATGAAAAACTGTTTTTT. It specifies CASSQGGTGDEKLFF. V usage is TRBV4-3 and J usage is TRBJ1-4; TRBD1 matches 10 bases. Per germline, CDR1 LGHNA and CDR2 YSLEER. The V and J ends lost 1 base and 6 bases, in that order; junction bases with no gene match: 2. This CDR3 has 15 residues.

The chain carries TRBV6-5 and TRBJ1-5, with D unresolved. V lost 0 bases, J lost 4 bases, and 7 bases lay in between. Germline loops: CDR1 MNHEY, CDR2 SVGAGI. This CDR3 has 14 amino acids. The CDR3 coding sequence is TGTGCCAGCAGTTACTCGTTAGGGAATCAGCCCCAGCATTTT. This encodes CASSYSLGNQPQHF.

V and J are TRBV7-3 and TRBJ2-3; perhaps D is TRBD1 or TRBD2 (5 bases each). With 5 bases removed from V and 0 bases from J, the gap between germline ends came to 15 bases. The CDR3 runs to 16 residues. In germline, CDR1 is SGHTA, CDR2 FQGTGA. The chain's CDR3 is CASSITSGLSTDTQYF. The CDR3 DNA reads TGTGCCAGCAGCATTACATCGGGGCTTAGCACAGATACGCAGTATTTT.

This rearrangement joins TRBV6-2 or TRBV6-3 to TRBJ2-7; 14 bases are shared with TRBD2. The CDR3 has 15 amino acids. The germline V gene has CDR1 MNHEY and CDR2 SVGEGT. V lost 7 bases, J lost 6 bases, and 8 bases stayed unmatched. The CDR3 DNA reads TGTGCCAGCAAACCACCGGGACTAGCGGGAGCCGAGCAGTACTTC. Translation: CASKPPGLAGAEQYF.

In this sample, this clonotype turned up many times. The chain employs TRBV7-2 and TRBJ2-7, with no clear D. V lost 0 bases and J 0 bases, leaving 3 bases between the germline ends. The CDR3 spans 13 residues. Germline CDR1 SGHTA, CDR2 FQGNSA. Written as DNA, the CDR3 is TGTGCCAGCAGCTTAGCTCGCTCCTACGAGCAGTACTTC. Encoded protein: CASSLARSYEQYF.